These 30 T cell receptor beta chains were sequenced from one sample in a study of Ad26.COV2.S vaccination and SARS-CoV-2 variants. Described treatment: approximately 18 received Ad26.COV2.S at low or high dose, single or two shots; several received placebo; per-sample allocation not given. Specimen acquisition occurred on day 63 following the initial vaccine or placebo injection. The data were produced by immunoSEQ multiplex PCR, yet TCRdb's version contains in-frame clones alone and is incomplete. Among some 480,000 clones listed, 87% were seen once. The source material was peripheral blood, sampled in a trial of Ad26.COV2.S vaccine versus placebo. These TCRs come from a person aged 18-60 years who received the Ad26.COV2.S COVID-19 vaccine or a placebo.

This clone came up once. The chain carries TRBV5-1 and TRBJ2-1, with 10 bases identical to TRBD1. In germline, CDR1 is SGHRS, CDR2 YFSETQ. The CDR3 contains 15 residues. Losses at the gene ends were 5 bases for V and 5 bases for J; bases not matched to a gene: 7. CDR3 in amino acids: CASSPTGGWNNEQFF. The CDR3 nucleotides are TGCGCCAGCAGTCCGACAGGGGGCTGGAACAATGAGCAGTTCTTC.

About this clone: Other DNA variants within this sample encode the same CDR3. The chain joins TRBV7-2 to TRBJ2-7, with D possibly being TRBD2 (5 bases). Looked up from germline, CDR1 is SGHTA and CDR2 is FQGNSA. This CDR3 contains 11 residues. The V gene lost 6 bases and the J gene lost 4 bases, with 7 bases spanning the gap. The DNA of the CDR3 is TGTGCCAGCAGTCCGGGATACGAGCAGTACTTC. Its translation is CASSPGYEQYF. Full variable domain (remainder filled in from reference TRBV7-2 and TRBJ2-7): GAGVSQSPSNKVTEKGKDVELRCDPISGHTALYWYRQSLGQGLEFLIYFQGNSAPDKSGLPSDRFSAERTGGSVSTLTIQRTQQEDSAVYLCASSPGYEQYFGPGTRLTVT.

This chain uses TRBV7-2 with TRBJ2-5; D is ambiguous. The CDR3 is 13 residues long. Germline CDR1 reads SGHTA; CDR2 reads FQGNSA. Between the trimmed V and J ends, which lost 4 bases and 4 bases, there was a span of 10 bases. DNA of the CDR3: TGTGCCAGCAGCTCCAATTGGGTAGAGACCCAGTACTTC. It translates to CASSSNWVETQYF.

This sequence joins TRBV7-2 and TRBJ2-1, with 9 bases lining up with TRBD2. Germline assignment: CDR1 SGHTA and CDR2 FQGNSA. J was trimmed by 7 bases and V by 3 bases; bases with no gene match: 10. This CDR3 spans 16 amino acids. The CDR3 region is CASSFGGRALGNEQFF. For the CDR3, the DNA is TGTGCCAGCAGCTTTGGCGGGAGGGCCTTGGGTAATGAGCAGTTCTTC.

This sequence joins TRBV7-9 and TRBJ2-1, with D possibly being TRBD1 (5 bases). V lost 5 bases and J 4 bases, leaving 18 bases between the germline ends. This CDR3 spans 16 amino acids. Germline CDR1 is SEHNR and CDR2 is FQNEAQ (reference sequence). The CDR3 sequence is CASSLLPQGMYNEQFF. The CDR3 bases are TGTGCCAGCAGCCTTCTCCCGCAGGGTATGTACAATGAGCAGTTCTTC.

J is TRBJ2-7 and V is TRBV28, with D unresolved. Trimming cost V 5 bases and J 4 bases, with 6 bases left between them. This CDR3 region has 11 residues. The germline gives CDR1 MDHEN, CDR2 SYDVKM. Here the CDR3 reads CASSAIYEQYF. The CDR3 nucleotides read TGTGCCAGCAGTGCAATTTACGAGCAGTACTTC.

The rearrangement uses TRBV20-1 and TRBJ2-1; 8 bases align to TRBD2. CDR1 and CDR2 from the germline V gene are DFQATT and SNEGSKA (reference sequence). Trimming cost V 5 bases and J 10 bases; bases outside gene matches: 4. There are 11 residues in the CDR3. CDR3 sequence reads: CSADGLAEQFF. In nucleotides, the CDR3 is TGCAGTGCTGACGGACTAGCCGAGCAGTTCTTC.

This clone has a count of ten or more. CDR3 nucleotide sequence: TGTGCCAGCAGCGTTGGGGGGGCAATCATGAACACTGAAGCTTTCTTT. Its protein is CASSVGGAIMNTEAFF. The V gene is TRBV9, the J gene TRBJ1-1; TRBD1 might be the D (6 bases). The CDR3 length is 16 residues. Germline V lookup: CDR1 SGDLS, CDR2 YYNGEE. Trimming shortened V by 2 bases and J by 0 bases, and 14 bases separated the two germline ends.

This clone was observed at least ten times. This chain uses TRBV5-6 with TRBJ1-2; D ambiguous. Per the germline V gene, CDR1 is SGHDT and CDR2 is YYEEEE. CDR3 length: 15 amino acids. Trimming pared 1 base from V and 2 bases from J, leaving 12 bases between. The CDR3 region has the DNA TGTGCCAGCAGCTTGAGTTGGATAGACAACTATGGCTACACCTTC. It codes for CASSLSWIDNYGYTF.

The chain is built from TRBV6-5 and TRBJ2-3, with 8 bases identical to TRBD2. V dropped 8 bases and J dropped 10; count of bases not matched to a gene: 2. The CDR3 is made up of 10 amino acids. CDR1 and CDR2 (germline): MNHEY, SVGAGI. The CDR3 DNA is TGTGCCAGCTCGGGGGGGCCGCAGTATTTT. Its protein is CASSGGPQYF.

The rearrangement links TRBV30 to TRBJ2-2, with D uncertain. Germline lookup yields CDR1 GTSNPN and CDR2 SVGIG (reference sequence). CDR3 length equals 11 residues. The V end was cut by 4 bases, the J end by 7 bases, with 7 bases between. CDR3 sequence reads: CAWTLGGELFF. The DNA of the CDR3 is TGTGCCTGGACTTTGGGCGGGGAGCTGTTTTTT.

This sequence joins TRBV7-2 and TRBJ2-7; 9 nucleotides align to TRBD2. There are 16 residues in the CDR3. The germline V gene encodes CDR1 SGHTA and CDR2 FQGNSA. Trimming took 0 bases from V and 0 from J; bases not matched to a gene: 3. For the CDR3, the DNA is TGTGCCAGCAGCTTAGCCCCTAGCGGGATCTCCTACGAGCAGTACTTC. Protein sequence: CASSLAPSGISYEQYF.

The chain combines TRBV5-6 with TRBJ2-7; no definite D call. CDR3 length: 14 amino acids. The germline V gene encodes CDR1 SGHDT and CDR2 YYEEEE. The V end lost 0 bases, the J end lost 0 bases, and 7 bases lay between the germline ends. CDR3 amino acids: CASSLGGSSYEQYF. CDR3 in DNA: TGTGCCAGCAGCTTGGGCGGTAGCTCCTACGAGCAGTACTTC.

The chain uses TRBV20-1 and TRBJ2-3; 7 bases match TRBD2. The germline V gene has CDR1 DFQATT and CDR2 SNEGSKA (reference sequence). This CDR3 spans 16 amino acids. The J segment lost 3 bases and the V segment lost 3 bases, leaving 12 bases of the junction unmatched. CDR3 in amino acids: CSASKIEAGETDTQYF. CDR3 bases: TGCAGTGCTAGTAAAATCGAGGCGGGAGAGACAGATACGCAGTATTTT.

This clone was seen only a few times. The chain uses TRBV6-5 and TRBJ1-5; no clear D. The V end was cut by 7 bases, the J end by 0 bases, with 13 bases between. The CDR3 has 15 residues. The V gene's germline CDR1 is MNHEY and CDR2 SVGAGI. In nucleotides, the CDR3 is TGTGCCAGCACTCCTCAACGGGTTAGCAATCAGCCCCAGCATTTT. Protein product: CASTPQRVSNQPQHF.

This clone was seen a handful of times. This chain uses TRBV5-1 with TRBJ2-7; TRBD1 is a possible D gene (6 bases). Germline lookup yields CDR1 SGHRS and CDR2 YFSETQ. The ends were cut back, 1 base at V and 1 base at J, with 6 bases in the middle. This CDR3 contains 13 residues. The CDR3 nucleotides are TGCGCCAGCAGCTTGACAGGGTCCTACGAGCAGTACTTC. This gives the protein CASSLTGSYEQYF.

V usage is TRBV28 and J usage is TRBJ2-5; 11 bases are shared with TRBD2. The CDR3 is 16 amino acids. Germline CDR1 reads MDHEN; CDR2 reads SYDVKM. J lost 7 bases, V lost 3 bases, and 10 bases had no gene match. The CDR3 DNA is TGTGCCAGCAGTTTCGGGCTAGCGGGAGGTCCTGGGACCCAGTACTTC. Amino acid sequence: CASSFGLAGGPGTQYF.

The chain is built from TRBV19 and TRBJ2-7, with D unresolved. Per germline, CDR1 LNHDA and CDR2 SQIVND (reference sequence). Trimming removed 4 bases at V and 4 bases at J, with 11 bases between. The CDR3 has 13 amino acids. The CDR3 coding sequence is TGTGCCAGTAGTAAAGGACGGGCTTACGAGCAGTACTTC. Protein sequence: CASSKGRAYEQYF.

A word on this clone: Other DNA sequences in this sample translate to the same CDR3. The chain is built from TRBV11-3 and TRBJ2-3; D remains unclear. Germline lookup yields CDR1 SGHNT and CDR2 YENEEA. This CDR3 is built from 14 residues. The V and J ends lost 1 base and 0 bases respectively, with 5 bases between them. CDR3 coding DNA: TGTGCCAGCAGCTTAGGTGGAAGCACAGATACGCAGTATTTT. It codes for CASSLGGSTDTQYF.

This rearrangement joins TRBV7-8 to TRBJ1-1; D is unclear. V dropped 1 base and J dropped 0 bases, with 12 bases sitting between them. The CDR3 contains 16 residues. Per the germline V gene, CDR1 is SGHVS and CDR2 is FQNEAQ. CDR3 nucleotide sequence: TGTGCCAGCAGCTTAGGGGTCAGGTCTCTGAACACTGAAGCTTTCTTT. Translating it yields CASSLGVRSLNTEAFF. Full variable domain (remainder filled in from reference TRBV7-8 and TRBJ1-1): GAGVSQSPRYKVAKRGQDVALRCDPISGHVSLFWYQQALGQGPEFLTYFQNEAQLDKSGLPSDRFFAERPEGSVSTLKIQRTQQEDSAVYLCASSLGVRSLNTEAFFGQGTRLTVV.

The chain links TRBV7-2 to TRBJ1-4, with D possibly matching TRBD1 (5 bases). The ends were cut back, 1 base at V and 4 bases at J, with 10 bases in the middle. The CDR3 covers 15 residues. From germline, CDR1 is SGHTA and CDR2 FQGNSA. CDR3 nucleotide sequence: TGTGCCAGCAGCTTAGAGGGACGGATTAATGAAAAACTGTTTTTT. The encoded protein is CASSLEGRINEKLFF.

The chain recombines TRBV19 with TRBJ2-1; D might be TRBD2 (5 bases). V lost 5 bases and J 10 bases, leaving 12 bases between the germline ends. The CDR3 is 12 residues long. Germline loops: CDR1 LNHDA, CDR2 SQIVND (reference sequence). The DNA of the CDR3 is TGTGCCAGTAGTGTCCTAGGAGGCGAGCAGTTCTTC. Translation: CASSVLGGEQFF.

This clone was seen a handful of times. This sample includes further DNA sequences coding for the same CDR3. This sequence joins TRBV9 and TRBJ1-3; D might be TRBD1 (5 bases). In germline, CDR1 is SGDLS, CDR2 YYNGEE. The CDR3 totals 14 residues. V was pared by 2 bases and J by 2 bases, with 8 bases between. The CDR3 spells CASSVGGAGNTIYF. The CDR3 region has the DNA TGTGCCAGCAGCGTCGGGGGGGCTGGAAACACCATATATTTT.

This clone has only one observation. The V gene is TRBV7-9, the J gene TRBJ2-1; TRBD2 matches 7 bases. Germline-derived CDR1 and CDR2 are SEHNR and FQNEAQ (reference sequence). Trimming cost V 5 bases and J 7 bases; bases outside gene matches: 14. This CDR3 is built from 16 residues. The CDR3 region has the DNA TGTGCCAGCAGCCTAAGTCGGGGGAGGGAGGGAAATGAGCAGTTCTTC. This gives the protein CASSLSRGREGNEQFF.

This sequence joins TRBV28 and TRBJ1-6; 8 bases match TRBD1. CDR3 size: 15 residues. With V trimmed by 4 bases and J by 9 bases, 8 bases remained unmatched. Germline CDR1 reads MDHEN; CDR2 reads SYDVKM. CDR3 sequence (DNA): TGTGCCAGCAGTTCTGGACAGGGTCTAGGTTCACCCCTCCACTTT. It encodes CASSSGQGLGSPLHF.

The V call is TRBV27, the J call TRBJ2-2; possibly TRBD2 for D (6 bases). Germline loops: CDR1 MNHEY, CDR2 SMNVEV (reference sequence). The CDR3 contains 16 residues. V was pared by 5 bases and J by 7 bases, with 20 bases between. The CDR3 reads CASSPLVREKGGELFF. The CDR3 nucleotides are TGTGCCAGCAGTCCGCTAGTCCGGGAGAAAGGCGGGGAGCTGTTTTTT.

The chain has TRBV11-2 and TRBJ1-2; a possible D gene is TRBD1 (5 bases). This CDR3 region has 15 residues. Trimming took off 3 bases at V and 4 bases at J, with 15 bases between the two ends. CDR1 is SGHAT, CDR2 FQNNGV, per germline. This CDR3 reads CASSFGDVPSYGYTF. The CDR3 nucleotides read TGTGCCAGCAGCTTCGGGGACGTGCCCTCCTATGGCTACACCTTC.

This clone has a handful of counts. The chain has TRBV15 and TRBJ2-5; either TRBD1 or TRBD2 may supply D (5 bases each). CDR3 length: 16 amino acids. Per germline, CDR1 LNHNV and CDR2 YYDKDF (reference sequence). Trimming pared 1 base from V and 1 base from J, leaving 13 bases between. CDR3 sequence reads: CATSRGDGGIQETQYF. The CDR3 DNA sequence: TGTGCCACCAGCAGAGGGGACGGCGGAATCCAAGAGACCCAGTACTTC.

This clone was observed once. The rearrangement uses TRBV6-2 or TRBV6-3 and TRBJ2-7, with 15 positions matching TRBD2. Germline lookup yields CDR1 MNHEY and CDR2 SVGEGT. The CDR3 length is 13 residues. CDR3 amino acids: CASSRTSGRVFRV. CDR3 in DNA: TGTGCCAGCAGTCGGACTAGCGGGAGGGTCTTCCGAGTC.

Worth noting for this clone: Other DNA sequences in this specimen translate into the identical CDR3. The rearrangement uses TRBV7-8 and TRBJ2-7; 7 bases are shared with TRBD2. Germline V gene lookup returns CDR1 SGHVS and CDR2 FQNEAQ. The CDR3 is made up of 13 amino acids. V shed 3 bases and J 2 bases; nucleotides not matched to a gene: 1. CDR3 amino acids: CASSLGGTYEQYF. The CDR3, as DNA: TGTGCCAGCAGCTTGGGGGGGACCTACGAGCAGTACTTC.